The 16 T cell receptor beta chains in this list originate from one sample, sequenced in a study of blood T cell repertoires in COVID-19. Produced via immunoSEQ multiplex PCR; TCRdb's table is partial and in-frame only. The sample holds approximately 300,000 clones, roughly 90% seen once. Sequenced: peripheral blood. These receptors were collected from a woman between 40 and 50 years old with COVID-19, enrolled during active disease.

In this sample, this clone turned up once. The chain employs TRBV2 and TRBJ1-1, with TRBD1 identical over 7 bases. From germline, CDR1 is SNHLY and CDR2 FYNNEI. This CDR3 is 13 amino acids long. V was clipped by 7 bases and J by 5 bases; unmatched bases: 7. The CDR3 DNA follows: TGTGCCAGCAAGATTACAGGGGAGACTGAAGCTTTCTTT. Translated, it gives CASKITGETEAFF.

CDR3 residues: CASSLHGTGGQETQYF. The CDR3 DNA reads as TGTGCCAGCAGCCTACATGGGACAGGGGGCCAAGAGACCCAGTACTTC. V and J are TRBV27 and TRBJ2-5; 11 bases agree with TRBD1. This CDR3 has 16 residues. The J segment lost 1 base and the V segment lost 6 bases, leaving 7 bases of the junction unmatched. Looked up from germline, CDR1 is MNHEY and CDR2 is SMNVEV (reference sequence).

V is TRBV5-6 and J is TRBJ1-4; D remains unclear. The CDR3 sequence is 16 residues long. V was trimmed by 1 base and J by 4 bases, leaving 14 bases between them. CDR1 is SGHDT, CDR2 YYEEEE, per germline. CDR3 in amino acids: CASSLYVSGLNEKLFF. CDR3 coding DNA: TGTGCCAGCAGCTTGTATGTATCGGGTCTTAATGAAAAACTGTTTTTT. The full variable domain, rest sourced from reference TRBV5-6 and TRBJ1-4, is DAGVTQSPTHLIKTRGQQVTLRCSPKSGHDTVSWYQQALGQGPQFIFQYYEEEERQRGNFPDRFSGHQFPNYSSELNVNALLLGDSALYLCASSLYVSGLNEKLFFGSGTQLSVL.

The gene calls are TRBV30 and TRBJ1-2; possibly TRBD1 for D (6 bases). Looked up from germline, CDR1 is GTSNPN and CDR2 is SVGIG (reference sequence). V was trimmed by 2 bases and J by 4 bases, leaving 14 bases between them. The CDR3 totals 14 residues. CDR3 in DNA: TGTGCCTGGAGTCGACAGGTGGACCTCTATGGCTACACCTTC. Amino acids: CAWSRQVDLYGYTF. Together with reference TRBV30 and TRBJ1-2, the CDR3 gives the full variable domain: SQTIHQWPATLVQPVGSPLSLECTVEGTSNPNLYWYRQAAGRGLQLLFYSVGIGQISSEVPQNLSASRPQDRQFILSSKKLLLSDSGFYLCAWSRQVDLYGYTFGSGTRLTVV.

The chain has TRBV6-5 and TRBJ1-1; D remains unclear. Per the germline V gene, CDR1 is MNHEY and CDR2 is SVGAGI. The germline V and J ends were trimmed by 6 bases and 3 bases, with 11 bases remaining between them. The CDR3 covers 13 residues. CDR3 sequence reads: CASRVQIDTEAFF. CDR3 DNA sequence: TGTGCCAGCAGGGTACAGATTGACACTGAAGCTTTCTTT.

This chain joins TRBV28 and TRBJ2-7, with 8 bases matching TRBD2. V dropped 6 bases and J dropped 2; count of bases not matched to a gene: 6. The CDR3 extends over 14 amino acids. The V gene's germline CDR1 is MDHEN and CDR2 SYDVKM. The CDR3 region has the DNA TGTGCCAGCAGGCGCGGGACTAGGCCCTACGAGCAGTACTTC. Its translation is CASRRGTRPYEQYF.

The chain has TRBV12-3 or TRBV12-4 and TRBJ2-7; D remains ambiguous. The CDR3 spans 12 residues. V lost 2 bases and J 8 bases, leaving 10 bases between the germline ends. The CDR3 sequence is CASSLIEKKQYF. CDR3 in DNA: TGTGCCAGCAGTTTAATCGAGAAGAAGCAGTACTTC.

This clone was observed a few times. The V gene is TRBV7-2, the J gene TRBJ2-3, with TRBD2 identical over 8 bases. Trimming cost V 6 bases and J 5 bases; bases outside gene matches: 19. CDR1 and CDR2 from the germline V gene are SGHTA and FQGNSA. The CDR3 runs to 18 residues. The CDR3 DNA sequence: TGTGCCAGCAGGTTACGTTTGGCGGGAGGAAGTGAGTTAGATACGCAGTATTTT. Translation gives CASRLRLAGGSELDTQYF.

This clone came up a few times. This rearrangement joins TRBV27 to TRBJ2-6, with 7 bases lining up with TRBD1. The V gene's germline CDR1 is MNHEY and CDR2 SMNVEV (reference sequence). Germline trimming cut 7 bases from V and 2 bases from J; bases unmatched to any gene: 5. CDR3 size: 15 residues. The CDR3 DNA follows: TGTGCCAGCACCTTTCAGGGGGCTGGGGCCAACGTCCTGACTTTC. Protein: CASTFQGAGANVLTF.

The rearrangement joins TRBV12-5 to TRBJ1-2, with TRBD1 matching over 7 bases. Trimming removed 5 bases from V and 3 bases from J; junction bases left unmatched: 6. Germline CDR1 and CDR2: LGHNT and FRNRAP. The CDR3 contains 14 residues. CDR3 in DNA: TGTGCTAGTGGTCCTACAGGGGAGTACTATGGCTACACCTTC. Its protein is CASGPTGEYYGYTF.

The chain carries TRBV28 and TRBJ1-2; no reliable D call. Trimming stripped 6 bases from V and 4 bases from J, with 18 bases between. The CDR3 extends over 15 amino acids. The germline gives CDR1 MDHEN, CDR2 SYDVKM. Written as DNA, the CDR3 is TGTGCCAGCAGGGCGGCGGGAGGGTCGGGCTATGGCTACACCTTC. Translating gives CASRAAGGSGYGYTF.

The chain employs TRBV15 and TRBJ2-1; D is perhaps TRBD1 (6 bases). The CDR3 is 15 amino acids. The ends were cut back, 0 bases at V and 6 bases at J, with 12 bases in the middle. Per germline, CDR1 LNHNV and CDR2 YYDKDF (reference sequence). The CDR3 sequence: CATSRDLVQGNEQFF. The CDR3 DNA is TGTGCCACCAGCAGAGATCTAGTACAGGGCAATGAGCAGTTCTTC.

CDR3 loop: CASSPLGARKSNEQFF. Here the CDR3 DNA reads TGTGCCAGCAGCCCCCTGGGGGCGCGTAAAAGCAATGAGCAGTTCTTC. The chain links TRBV7-3 to TRBJ2-1; TRBD1 is a possible D gene (6 bases). Trimming removed 5 bases at V and 6 bases at J, with 20 bases between. The length of the CDR3 is 16 residues. Per germline, CDR1 SGHTA and CDR2 FQGTGA.

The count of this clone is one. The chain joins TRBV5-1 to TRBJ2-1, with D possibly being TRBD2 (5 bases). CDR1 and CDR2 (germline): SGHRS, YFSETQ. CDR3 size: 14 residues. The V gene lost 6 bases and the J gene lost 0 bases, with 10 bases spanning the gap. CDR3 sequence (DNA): TGCGCCAGCACCCTAGCCCCCTCCTACAATGAGCAGTTCTTC. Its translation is CASTLAPSYNEQFF.

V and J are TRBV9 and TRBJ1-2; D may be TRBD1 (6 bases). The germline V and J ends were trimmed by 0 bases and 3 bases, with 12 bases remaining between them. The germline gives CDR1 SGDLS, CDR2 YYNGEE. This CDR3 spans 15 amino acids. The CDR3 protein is CASSVGEQGDYGYTF. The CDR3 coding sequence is TGTGCCAGCAGCGTAGGGGAACAGGGTGACTATGGCTACACCTTC.

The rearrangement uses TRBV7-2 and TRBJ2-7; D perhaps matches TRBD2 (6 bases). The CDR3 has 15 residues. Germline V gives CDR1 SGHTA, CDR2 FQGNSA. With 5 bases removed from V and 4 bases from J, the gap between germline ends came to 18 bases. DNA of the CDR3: TGTGCCAGCAGCCTCTCGGGGGTACGGTCGTACGAGCAGTACTTC. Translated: CASSLSGVRSYEQYF.